These T cell receptor beta chains were read from a single sample in a study of immune evolution from preneoplasia to lung adenocarcinoma. The table came from immunoSEQ multiplex PCR; TCRdb's copy has only in-frame clones and leaves some out. The data contain about 2,500 clones, roughly 84% of them singletons. Sequencing was performed on FFPE invasive lung adenocarcinoma tissue. These receptors were collected from a person aged 60-79 years with invasive lung adenocarcinoma. CDR3s include the opening cysteine and the closing phenylalanine or tryptophan. The order of the fields is CDR3 DNA, CDR3 protein, clone size, V gene, D gene, J gene. D genes are given only for firm matches. Where a row states a size, it is once, few, many or the class of an expanded clone; other rows omit it.

DNA: TGTGCCAGCAGCTTGGATGGACTAGCGGGGGCGTACAATGAGCAGTTCTTC; CDR3: CASSLDGLAGAYNEQFF; size: NA; V: TRBV5-6; D: TRBD2; J: TRBJ2-1
DNA: TGTGCCACCAGCATACAGGTTGGGGGCTCCTACGAGCAGTACTTC; CDR3: CATSIQVGGSYEQYF; size: NA; V: TRBV15; D: NA; J: TRBJ2-7
DNA: TGTGCCAGCCCCCAGGGGTTCACAGATACGCAGTATTTT; CDR3: CASPQGFTDTQYF; size: NA; V: TRBV19; D: NA; J: TRBJ2-3
DNA: TGTGCCAGTAGCCCTGGGGGACTAGCGGGGTACAATGAGCAGTTCTTC; CDR3: CASSPGGLAGYNEQFF; size: NA; V: TRBV19; D: TRBD2; J: TRBJ2-1
DNA: TGTGCCATCGGGGGGGATAGGAGCAATCAGCCCCAGCATTTT; CDR3: CAIGGDRSNQPQHF; size: few; V: TRBV10-3; D: NA; J: TRBJ1-5
DNA: TGTGCCAGCAGCGAGGACCTCTCTGGAAACACCATATATTTT; CDR3: CASSEDLSGNTIYF; size: NA; V: TRBV9; D: NA; J: TRBJ1-3
DNA: TGTGCCAGCCTACTAGGACTAGCCGATGCCGAGCAGTTCTTC; CDR3: CASLLGLADAEQFF; size: NA; V: TRBV18; D: TRBD2; J: TRBJ2-1
DNA: TGTGCCAGCAGTCCCGGGCACCGGAACCTCTACGAGCAGTACTTC; CDR3: CASSPGHRNLYEQYF; size: NA; V: TRBV21-1; D: NA; J: TRBJ2-7
DNA: TGCGCCAGCAGTCAACAGGGGATCTACCAGCCCCAGCATTTT; CDR3: CASSQQGIYQPQHF; size: NA; V: TRBV4-1; D: TRBD1; J: TRBJ1-5
DNA: TGTGCCAGCAGTGACCAGGGGATTACAGATACGCAGTATTTT; CDR3: CASSDQGITDTQYF; size: NA; V: TRBV27; D: NA; J: TRBJ2-3
DNA: TGTGCCAGCAGCCCGACCGGGACAACTTACACTGAAGCTTTCTTT; CDR3: CASSPTGTTYTEAFF; size: NA; V: TRBV7-9; D: NA; J: TRBJ1-1
DNA: TGTGCCAGCAGTCCGAGCGGGGGGGCTTCTTTCTCAGATACGCAGTATTTT; CDR3: CASSPSGGASFSDTQYF; size: NA; V: TRBV6-4; D: TRBD2; J: TRBJ2-3
DNA: TGTGCCAGCTCACCGGGGGCCCTCGGTTCTGGAAACACCATATATTTT; CDR3: CASSPGALGSGNTIYF; size: NA; V: TRBV18; D: NA; J: TRBJ1-3
DNA: TGTGCCAGCAGCTTAGACACGGGACTCTTCAATGAGCAGTTCTTC; CDR3: CASSLDTGLFNEQFF; size: few; V: TRBV7-2; D: NA; J: TRBJ2-1
DNA: TGTGCCAGCAGTCCCTTAGCTAGCGGGGAGGTGAATGAGCAGTTCTTC; CDR3: CASSPLASGEVNEQFF; size: NA; V: TRBV27; D: TRBD2; J: TRBJ2-1
DNA: TGTGCCAGCAGCTTGACTGTTAGCTCTGGGGCCAACGTCCTGACTTTC; CDR3: CASSLTVSSGANVLTF; size: NA; V: TRBV5-6; D: NA; J: TRBJ2-6
DNA: TGTGCCAGCGCCAGCGGGGGGGCTCTCACAGATACGCAGTATTTT; CDR3: CASASGGALTDTQYF; size: NA; V: TRBV27; D: TRBD2; J: TRBJ2-3
DNA: TGTGCCAGCAGCTTAGATATAGGGACTAGCAATGAGCAGTTCTTC; CDR3: CASSLDIGTSNEQFF; size: NA; V: TRBV7-3; D: TRBD2; J: TRBJ2-1
DNA: TGTGCCAGCAGCTTAATCGGGGCGGCTAATGAAAAACTGTTTTTT; CDR3: CASSLIGAANEKLFF; size: NA; V: TRBV7-9; D: NA; J: TRBJ1-4
DNA: TGTGCCAGCAGCGCTAGACGGACAGGGACCCAGAACTATGGCTACACCTTC; CDR3: CASSARRTGTQNYGYTF; size: NA; V: TRBV7-9; D: TRBD1; J: TRBJ1-2
DNA: TGCAGCGTTGAAGATCGCGGCAGCTACGAGCAGTACTTC; CDR3: CSVEDRGSYEQYF; size: few; V: TRBV29-1; D: NA; J: TRBJ2-7
DNA: TGTGCCAGCAGCCGATCTAGCACAGATACGCAGTATTTT; CDR3: CASSRSSTDTQYF; size: NA; V: TRBV7-3; D: NA; J: TRBJ2-3
DNA: TGCGCCAGCAGCTTGGGATTAGGCGGGGTTGATACGCAGTATTTT; CDR3: CASSLGLGGVDTQYF; size: NA; V: TRBV5-1; D: NA; J: TRBJ2-3
DNA: TGTGCCAGCATTCGGACAGTTTACAATGAGCAGTTCTTC; CDR3: CASIRTVYNEQFF; size: NA; V: TRBV2; D: NA; J: TRBJ2-1
DNA: TGTGCCAGCAGCTCCGGAGGGGGAGTAAGGGAGACCCAGTACTTC; CDR3: CASSSGGGVRETQYF; size: NA; V: TRBV9; D: NA; J: TRBJ2-5
DNA: TGTGCCAGCAGCGTAGTAGGAGCGAACACTGAAGCTTTCTTT; CDR3: CASSVVGANTEAFF; size: NA; V: TRBV9; D: NA; J: TRBJ1-1
DNA: TGTGCCAGCAGTATGACAGGGGCAGATACGCAGTATTTT; CDR3: CASSMTGADTQYF; size: once; V: TRBV27; D: TRBD1; J: TRBJ2-3
DNA: TGTGCCAGCAGGGAGGCAGATACGCAGTATTTT; CDR3: CASREADTQYF; size: NA; V: TRBV6-5; D: NA; J: TRBJ2-3
DNA: TGCGCCAGCAGCCAAGATGTCAATACGGAGACGCAGTATTTT; CDR3: CASSQDVNTETQYF; size: NA; V: TRBV4-3; D: NA; J: TRBJ2-3